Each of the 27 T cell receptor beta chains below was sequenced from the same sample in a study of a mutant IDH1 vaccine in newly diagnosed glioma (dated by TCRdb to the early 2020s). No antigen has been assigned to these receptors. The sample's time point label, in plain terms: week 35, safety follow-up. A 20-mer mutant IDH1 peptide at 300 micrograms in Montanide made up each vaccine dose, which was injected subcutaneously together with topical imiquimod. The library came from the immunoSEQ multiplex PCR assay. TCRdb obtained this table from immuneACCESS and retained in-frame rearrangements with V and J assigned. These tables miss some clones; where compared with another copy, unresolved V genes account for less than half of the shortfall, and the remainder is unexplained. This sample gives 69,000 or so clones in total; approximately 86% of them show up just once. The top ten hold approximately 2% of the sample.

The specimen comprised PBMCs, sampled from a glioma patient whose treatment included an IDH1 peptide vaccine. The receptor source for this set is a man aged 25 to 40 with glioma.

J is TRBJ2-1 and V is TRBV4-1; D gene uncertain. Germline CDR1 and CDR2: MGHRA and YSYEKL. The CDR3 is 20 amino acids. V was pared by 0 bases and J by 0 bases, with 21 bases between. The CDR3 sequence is CASSQDWTAGRVLSYNEQFF. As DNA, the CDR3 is TGCGCCAGCAGCCAAGATTGGACCGCAGGAAGGGTCCTCTCCTACAATGAGCAGTTCTTC.

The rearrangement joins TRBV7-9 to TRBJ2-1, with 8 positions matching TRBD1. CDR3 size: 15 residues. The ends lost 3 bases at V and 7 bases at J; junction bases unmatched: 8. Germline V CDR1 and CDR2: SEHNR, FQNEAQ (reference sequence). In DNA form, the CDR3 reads TGTGCCAGCAGCTTCGGACAGGGTACGATGAATGAGCAGTTCTTC. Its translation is CASSFGQGTMNEQFF. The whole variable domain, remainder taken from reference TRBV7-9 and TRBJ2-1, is DTGVSQNPRHKITKRGQNVTFRCDPISEHNRLYWYRQTLGQGPEFLTYFQNEAQLEKSRLLSDRFSAERPKGSFSTLEIQRTEQGDSAMYLCASSFGQGTMNEQFFGPGTRLTVL.

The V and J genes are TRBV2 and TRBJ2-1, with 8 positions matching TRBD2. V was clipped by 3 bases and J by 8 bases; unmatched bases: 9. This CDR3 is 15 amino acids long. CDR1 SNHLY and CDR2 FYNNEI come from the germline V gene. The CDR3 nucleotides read TGTGCCAGCAGTGAGGAAAGCGGGAGACTGGATGAGCAGTTCTTC. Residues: CASSEESGRLDEQFF.

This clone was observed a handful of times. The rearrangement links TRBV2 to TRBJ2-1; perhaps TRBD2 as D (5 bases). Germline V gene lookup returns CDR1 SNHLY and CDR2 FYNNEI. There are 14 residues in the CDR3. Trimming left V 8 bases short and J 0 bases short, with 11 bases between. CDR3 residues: CASRPRGSYNEQFF. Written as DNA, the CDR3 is TGTGCCAGCCGCCCACGGGGCTCCTACAATGAGCAGTTCTTC.

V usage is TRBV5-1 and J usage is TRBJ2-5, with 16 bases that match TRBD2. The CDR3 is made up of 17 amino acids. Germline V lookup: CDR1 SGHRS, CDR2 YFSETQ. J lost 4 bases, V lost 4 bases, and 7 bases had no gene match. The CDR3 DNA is TGCGCCAGCAGCCCGGGACTAGCGGGAGGGAATTCAGAGACCCAGTACTTC. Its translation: CASSPGLAGGNSETQYF.

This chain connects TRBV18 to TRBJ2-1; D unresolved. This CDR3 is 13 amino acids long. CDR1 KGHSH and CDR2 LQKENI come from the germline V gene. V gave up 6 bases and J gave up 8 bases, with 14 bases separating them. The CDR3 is CASSHAPRDEQFF. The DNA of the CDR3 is TGTGCCAGCTCCCATGCACCTCGGGATGAGCAGTTCTTC.

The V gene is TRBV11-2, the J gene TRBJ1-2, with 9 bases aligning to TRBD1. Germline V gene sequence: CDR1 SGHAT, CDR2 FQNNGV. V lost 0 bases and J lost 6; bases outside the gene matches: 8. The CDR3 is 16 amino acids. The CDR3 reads CASSLEDGWDRDGYTF. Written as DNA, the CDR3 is TGTGCCAGCAGCTTAGAGGATGGATGGGACAGGGATGGCTACACCTTC.

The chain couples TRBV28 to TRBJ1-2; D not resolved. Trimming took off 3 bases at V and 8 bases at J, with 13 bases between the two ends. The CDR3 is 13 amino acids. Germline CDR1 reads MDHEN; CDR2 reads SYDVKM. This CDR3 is CASSLGRFRGYTF. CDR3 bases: TGTGCCAGCAGTTTGGGGAGGTTCCGGGGCTACACCTTC.

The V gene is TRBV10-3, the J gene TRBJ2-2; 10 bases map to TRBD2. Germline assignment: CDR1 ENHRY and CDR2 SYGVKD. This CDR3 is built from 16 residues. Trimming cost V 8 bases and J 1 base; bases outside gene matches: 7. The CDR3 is CAILLAGDKNTGELFF. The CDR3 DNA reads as TGTGCCATCCTTCTAGCGGGGGACAAGAACACCGGGGAGCTGTTTTTT.

This CDR3 is CASSERGQYYGYTF. The DNA of the CDR3 is TGTGCCAGCAGTGAAAGGGGACAGTACTATGGCTACACCTTC. This sequence joins TRBV2 and TRBJ1-2, with 7 positions matching TRBD1. CDR3 size: 14 residues. CDR1 is SNHLY and CDR2 is FYNNEI in the germline V gene. The V segment lost 2 bases and the J segment 3 bases; nucleotides outside the gene matches: 3.

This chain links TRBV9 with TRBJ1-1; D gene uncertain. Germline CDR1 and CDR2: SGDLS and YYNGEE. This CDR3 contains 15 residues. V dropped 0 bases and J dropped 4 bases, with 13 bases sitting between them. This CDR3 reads CASSVVEGGGTEAFF. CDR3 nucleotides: TGTGCCAGCAGCGTAGTGGAGGGCGGAGGCACTGAAGCTTTCTTT. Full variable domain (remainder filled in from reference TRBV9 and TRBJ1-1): DSGVTQTPKHLITATGQRVTLRCSPRSGDLSVYWYQQSLDQGLQFLIQYYNGEERAKGNILERFSAQQFPDLHSELNLSSLELGDSALYFCASSVVEGGGTEAFFGQGTRLTVV.

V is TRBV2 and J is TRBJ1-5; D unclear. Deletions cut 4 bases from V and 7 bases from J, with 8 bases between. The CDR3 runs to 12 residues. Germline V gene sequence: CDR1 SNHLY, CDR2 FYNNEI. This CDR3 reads CASSGEGQPQHF. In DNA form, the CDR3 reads TGTGCCAGCAGTGGTGAGGGACAGCCCCAGCATTTT.

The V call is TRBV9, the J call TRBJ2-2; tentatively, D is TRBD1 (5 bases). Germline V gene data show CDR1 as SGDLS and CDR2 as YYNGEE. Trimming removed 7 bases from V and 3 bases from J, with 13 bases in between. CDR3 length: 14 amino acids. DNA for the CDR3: TGTGCCAGCTCCAAGACAGCGTACACCGGGGAGCTGTTTTTT. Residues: CASSKTAYTGELFF.

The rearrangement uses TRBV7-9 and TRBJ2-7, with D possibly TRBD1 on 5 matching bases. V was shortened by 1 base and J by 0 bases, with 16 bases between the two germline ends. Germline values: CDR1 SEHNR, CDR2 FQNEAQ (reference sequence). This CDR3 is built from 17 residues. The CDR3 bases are TGTGCCAGCAGCTTAGTAGACAGAGTAGTAACCTCCTACGAGCAGTACTTC. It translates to CASSLVDRVVTSYEQYF.

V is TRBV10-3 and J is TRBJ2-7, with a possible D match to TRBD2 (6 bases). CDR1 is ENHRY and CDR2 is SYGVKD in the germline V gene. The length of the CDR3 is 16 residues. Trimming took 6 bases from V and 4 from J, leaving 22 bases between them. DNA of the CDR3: TGTGCCATCAGCGGCTGGGGTCTAGCGCTTAAATACGAGCAGTACTTC. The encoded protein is CAISGWGLALKYEQYF.

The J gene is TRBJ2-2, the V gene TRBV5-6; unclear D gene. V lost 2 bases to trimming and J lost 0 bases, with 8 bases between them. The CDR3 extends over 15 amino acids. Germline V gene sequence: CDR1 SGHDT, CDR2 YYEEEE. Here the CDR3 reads CASSFLTTNTGELFF. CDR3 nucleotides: TGTGCCAGCAGCTTCCTAACAACGAACACCGGGGAGCTGTTTTTT.

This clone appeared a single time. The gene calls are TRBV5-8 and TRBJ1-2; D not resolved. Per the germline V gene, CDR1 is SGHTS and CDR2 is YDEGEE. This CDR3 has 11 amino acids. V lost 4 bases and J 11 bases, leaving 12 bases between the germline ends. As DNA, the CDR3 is TGTGCCAGCAGCCTCGGGCTAGGTTACACCTTC. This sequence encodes CASSLGLGYTF.

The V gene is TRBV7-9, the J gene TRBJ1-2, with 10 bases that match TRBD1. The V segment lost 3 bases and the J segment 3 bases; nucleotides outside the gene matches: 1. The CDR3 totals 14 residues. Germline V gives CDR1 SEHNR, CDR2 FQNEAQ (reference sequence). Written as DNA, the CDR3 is TGTGCCAGCAGCTTTGGGACAGGGGACTATGGCTACACCTTC. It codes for CASSFGTGDYGYTF.

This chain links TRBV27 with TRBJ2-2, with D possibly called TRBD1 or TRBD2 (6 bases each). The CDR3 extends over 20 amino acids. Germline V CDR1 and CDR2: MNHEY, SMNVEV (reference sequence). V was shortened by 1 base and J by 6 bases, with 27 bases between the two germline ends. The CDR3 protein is CASSLFIIGGLMVGAGELFF. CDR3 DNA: TGTGCCAGCAGTTTATTCATTATTGGGGGGCTGATGGTTGGCGCCGGGGAGCTGTTTTTT.

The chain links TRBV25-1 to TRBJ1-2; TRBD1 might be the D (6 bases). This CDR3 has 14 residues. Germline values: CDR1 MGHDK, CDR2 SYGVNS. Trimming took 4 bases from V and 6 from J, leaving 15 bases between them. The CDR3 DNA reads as TGTGCCAGCAGTGCATTCGGACAGAGCCATGGCTACACCTTC. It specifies CASSAFGQSHGYTF.

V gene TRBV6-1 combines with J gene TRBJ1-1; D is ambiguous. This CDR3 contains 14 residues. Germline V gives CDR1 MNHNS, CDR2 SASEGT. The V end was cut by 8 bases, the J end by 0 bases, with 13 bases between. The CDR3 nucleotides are TGTGCCAGCTCCTCTTTCGGGTTGAACACTGAAGCTTTCTTT. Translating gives CASSSFGLNTEAFF.

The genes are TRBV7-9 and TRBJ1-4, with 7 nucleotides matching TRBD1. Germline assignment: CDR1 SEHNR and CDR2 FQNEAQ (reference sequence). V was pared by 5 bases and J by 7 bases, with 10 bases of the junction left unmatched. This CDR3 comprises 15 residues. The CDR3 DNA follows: TGTGCCAGCAGCACCGACAGGGAAAGCGGTGAAAAACTGTTTTTT. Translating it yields CASSTDRESGEKLFF. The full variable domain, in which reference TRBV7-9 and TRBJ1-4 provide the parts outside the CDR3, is DTGVSQNPRHKITKRGQNVTFRCDPISEHNRLYWYRQTLGQGPEFLTYFQNEAQLEKSRLLSDRFSAERPKGSFSTLEIQRTEQGDSAMYLCASSTDRESGEKLFFGSGTQLSVL.

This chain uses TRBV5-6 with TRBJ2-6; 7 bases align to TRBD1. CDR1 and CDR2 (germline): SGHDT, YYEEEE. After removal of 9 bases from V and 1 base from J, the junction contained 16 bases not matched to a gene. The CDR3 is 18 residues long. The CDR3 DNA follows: TGTGCCACCCAGACTCTCTGGGACAGCCTTTCTGGGGCCAACGTCCTGACTTTC. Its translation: CATQTLWDSLSGANVLTF.

The CDR3 DNA reads TGTGCCTGGAGTGAGGGGAATTCTAATGAAAAACTGTTTTTT. Translating gives CAWSEGNSNEKLFF. This rearrangement joins TRBV30 to TRBJ1-4; D perhaps matches TRBD1 (5 bases). V was shortened by 1 base and J by 3 bases, with 9 bases between the two germline ends. The CDR3 extends over 14 amino acids. Germline CDR1 reads GTSNPN; CDR2 reads SVGIG (reference sequence).

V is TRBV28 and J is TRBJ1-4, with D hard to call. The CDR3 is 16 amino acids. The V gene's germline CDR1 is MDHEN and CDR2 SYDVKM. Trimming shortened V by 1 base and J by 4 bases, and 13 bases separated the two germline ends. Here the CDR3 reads CASSLFSWEGNEKLFF. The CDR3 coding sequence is TGTGCCAGCAGTTTATTTTCTTGGGAGGGTAATGAAAAACTGTTTTTT.

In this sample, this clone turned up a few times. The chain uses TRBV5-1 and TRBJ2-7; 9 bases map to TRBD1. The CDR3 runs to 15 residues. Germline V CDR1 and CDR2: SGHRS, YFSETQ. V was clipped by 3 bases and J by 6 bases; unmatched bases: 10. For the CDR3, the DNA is TGCGCCAGCAGCTCCAAAGCCGGGACAGGGATCGAGCAGTACTTC. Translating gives CASSSKAGTGIEQYF.

CDR3 region: CASSQGLAGTSYNEQFF. CDR3 nucleotides: TGCGCCAGCAGCCAAGGACTAGCGGGCACCTCCTACAATGAGCAGTTCTTC. J is TRBJ2-1 and V is TRBV4-1, with 10 bases matching TRBD2. Germline values: CDR1 MGHRA, CDR2 YSYEKL. This CDR3 spans 17 amino acids. V lost 1 base and J lost 0; bases outside the gene matches: 3.